This entry lists 25 T cell receptor beta chains sequenced from one sample in a study of blood T cell repertoires in COVID-19. Method: immunoSEQ multiplex PCR; TCRdb's copy keeps in-frame clones and lacks some. The sample holds approximately 99,000 clones, almost 90% seen once. Sequencing was carried out using peripheral blood. Source of these receptors: a man aged 50 or older with COVID-19, enrolled during active disease.

The chain employs TRBV4-3 and TRBJ2-3, with 8 bases that match TRBD1. Per the germline V gene, CDR1 is LGHNA and CDR2 is YSLEER. CDR3 length: 14 amino acids. J lost 5 bases, V lost 4 bases, and 5 bases had no gene match. The CDR3 DNA is TGCGCCAGCAGCCCAGGACAGGGCCAAGATACGCAGTATTTT. It is translated as CASSPGQGQDTQYF.

V usage is TRBV4-2 and J usage is TRBJ1-5; tentative D call: TRBD1 (6 bases). V was trimmed by 0 bases and J by 7 bases, leaving 13 bases between them. Germline V CDR1 and CDR2: LGHNA, YNFKEQ. The CDR3 consists of 15 residues. The CDR3 DNA sequence: TGTGCCAGCAGCCAAGATTTGGGGGCAAGGCAGCCCCAGCATTTT. Its translation: CASSQDLGARQPQHF.

The chain employs TRBV18 and TRBJ2-3; a weak D match, TRBD2 (6 bases). Looked up from germline, CDR1 is KGHSH and CDR2 is LQKENI. This CDR3 is 15 amino acids long. V lost 4 bases, J lost 0 bases, and 11 bases lay in between. The CDR3 sequence is CASSLPRGSTDTQYF. Written as DNA, the CDR3 is TGTGCCAGCTCACTACCTCGGGGGAGCACAGATACGCAGTATTTT.

V is TRBV25-1 and J is TRBJ2-5, with a tentative D call TRBD2 (6 bases). This CDR3 spans 15 amino acids. Deletions cut 4 bases from V and 0 bases from J, with 12 bases between. The germline V gene encodes CDR1 MGHDK and CDR2 SYGVNS. CDR3 protein: CASSALASYQETQYF. The CDR3 coding sequence is TGTGCCAGCAGTGCCCTAGCGTCTTACCAAGAGACCCAGTACTTC.

The table lists this clone with a few counts. J is TRBJ2-4 and V is TRBV7-9, with TRBD1 matching over 7 bases. Germline-derived CDR1 and CDR2 are SEHNR and FQNEAQ (reference sequence). V was clipped by 5 bases and J by 8 bases; unmatched bases: 9. CDR3 length: 14 residues. The CDR3 sequence is CASSDGTAGHIQYF. In nucleotides, the CDR3 is TGTGCCAGCAGCGACGGGACAGCCGGTCACATTCAGTACTTC.

The chain carries TRBV13 and TRBJ2-1, with D maybe TRBD2 (6 bases). This CDR3 is built from 15 residues. Germline V gene lookup returns CDR1 PRHDT and CDR2 FYEKMQ (reference sequence). With 8 bases removed from V and 7 bases from J, the gap between germline ends came to 21 bases. The CDR3 bases are TGTGCCAGCCAGTTGGGCAGGACTAATTTGAATGAGCAGTTCTTC. Amino acid sequence: CASQLGRTNLNEQFF. Together with reference TRBV13 and TRBJ2-1, the CDR3 gives the full variable domain: AAGVIQSPRHLIKEKRETATLKCYPIPRHDTVYWYQQGPGQDPQFLISFYEKMQSDKGSIPDRFSAQQFSDYHSELNMSSLELGDSALYFCASQLGRTNLNEQFFGPGTRLTVL.

The gene calls are TRBV10-3 and TRBJ1-2, with D possibly matching TRBD1 (5 bases). The length of the CDR3 is 15 residues. Germline lookup yields CDR1 ENHRY and CDR2 SYGVKD. Trimming removed 4 bases from V and 4 bases from J, with 16 bases in between. The CDR3 protein is CAISATGGLGYGYTF. In nucleotides, the CDR3 is TGTGCCATCAGTGCAACGGGGGGTCTCGGCTATGGCTACACCTTC.

The DNA for the CDR3 is TGTGCCAGCAGTTACTCGTCGTCTGGGGCCAACGTCCTGACTTTC. Its protein is CASSYSSSGANVLTF. This rearrangement joins TRBV6-2 or TRBV6-3 to TRBJ2-6; D not resolved. This CDR3 spans 15 amino acids. The germline V and J ends were trimmed by 0 bases and 1 base, with 4 bases remaining between them. Germline CDR1 and CDR2: MNHEY and SVGEGT.

The chain uses TRBV2 and TRBJ2-1, with D maybe TRBD2 (5 bases). The CDR3 is made up of 12 amino acids. Germline assignment: CDR1 SNHLY and CDR2 FYNNEI. Between the trimmed V and J ends, which lost 8 bases and 9 bases, there was a span of 14 bases. The CDR3 DNA reads as TGTGCCAGCGAGGGCTTAGGGAGTGAGCAGTTCTTC. It yields the protein CASEGLGSEQFF. The full variable domain, with the rest looked up from reference TRBV2 and TRBJ2-1, is EPEVTQTPSHQVTQMGQEVILRCVPISNHLYFYWYRQILGQKVEFLVSFYNNEISEKSEIFDDQFSVERPDGSNFTLKIRSTKLEDSAMYFCASEGLGSEQFFGPGTRLTVL.

The chain is built from TRBV28 and TRBJ2-5; no definite D call. V shed 4 bases and J shed 5 bases, with 14 bases lying between them. Germline V gene sequence: CDR1 MDHEN, CDR2 SYDVKM. The CDR3 length is 14 residues. This CDR3 is CASSSHQVLETQYF. DNA of the CDR3: TGTGCCAGCAGTTCTCACCAGGTATTGGAGACCCAGTACTTC. Supplemented by reference TRBV28 and TRBJ2-5, the full variable domain reads DVKVTQSSRYLVKRTGEKVFLECVQDMDHENMFWYRQDPGLGLRLIYFSYDVKMKEKGDIPEGYSVSREKKERFSLILESASTNQTSMYLCASSSHQVLETQYFGPGTRLLVL.

The count of this clone is one. This rearrangement joins TRBV30 to TRBJ1-6, with 8 bases matching TRBD1. J gave up 7 bases and V 1 base, and 3 bases lay outside the gene matches. Germline V lookup: CDR1 GTSNPN, CDR2 SVGIG (reference sequence). The CDR3 extends over 14 amino acids. The CDR3 reads CAWSGTGKNSPLHF. In DNA form, the CDR3 reads TGTGCCTGGAGTGGGACAGGGAAAAATTCACCCCTCCACTTT. Supplemented by reference TRBV30 and TRBJ1-6, the full variable domain reads SQTIHQWPATLVQPVGSPLSLECTVEGTSNPNLYWYRQAAGRGLQLLFYSVGIGQISSEVPQNLSASRPQDRQFILSSKKLLLSDSGFYLCAWSGTGKNSPLHFGNGTRLTVT.

The chain employs TRBV15 and TRBJ2-3; TRBD2 matches 7 bases. The ends lost 0 bases at V and 5 bases at J; junction bases unmatched: 8. The germline V gene encodes CDR1 LNHNV and CDR2 YYDKDF (reference sequence). The CDR3 has 16 amino acids. CDR3 sequence: CATSRDSGRAGDTQYF. In DNA, the CDR3 is TGTGCCACCAGCAGAGATTCAGGGAGGGCAGGAGATACGCAGTATTTT.

The rearrangement links TRBV27 to TRBJ2-7, with 13 bases identical to TRBD2. After removal of 5 bases from V and 4 bases from J, the junction contained 8 bases not matched to a gene. CDR3 size: 16 residues. Germline values: CDR1 MNHEY, CDR2 SMNVEV (reference sequence). CDR3 DNA sequence: TGTGCCAGCAGTCGGCCCCCGACTAGCGGGGGGTACGAGCAGTACTTC. Encoded protein: CASSRPPTSGGYEQYF.

The rearrangement uses TRBV4-3 and TRBJ1-4, with a weak D call TRBD1 (5 bases). Germline assignment: CDR1 LGHNA and CDR2 YSLEER. CDR3 size: 14 residues. V dropped 2 bases and J dropped 10 bases, with 14 bases sitting between them. CDR3 residues: CASSQYRGRGKLFF. CDR3 bases: TGCGCCAGCAGCCAATACCGAGGGAGGGGAAAACTGTTTTTT.

The chain is built from TRBV4-1 and TRBJ1-1, with D possibly matching TRBD1 (5 bases). The V end lost 3 bases, the J end lost 6 bases, and 14 bases lay between the germline ends. From germline, CDR1 is MGHRA and CDR2 YSYEKL. The CDR3 has 14 residues. Here the CDR3 reads CASSHGTGTAEAFF. DNA of the CDR3: TGCGCCAGCAGCCACGGGACGGGGACTGCTGAAGCTTTCTTT.

The V and J genes are TRBV27 and TRBJ2-7, with no clear D. The germline CDR1 and CDR2 sequences are MNHEY and SMNVEV (reference sequence). CDR3 size: 15 residues. The V gene lost 5 bases and the J gene lost 6 bases, with 20 bases spanning the gap. CDR3 sequence: CASSPLALVTSEQYF. As DNA, the CDR3 is TGTGCCAGCAGTCCCCTGGCTCTAGTCACCTCCGAGCAGTACTTC.

The genes are TRBV7-2 and TRBJ1-5; no firm D call. CDR1 is SGHTA, CDR2 FQGNSA, per germline. The CDR3 consists of 13 residues. The V end was cut by 3 bases, the J end by 4 bases, with 7 bases between. CDR3 protein: CASSFAWNQPQHF. The DNA of the CDR3 is TGTGCCAGCAGCTTCGCGTGGAATCAGCCCCAGCATTTT.

The chain carries TRBV6-1 and TRBJ2-7; 7 bases are a match to TRBD1. The CDR3 runs 15 residues. V was clipped by 2 bases and J by 0 bases; unmatched bases: 4. The germline gives CDR1 MNHNS, CDR2 SASEGT. The CDR3 here is CASSEPGQVSYEQYF. The CDR3 coding sequence is TGTGCCAGCAGTGAACCCGGACAGGTCTCCTACGAGCAGTACTTC.

The chain has TRBV3-1 (or the pseudogene TRBV3-2) and TRBJ1-4; TRBD1 aligns across 7 bases. The CDR3 has 15 residues. Looked up from germline, CDR1 is LGHDT and CDR2 is YNNKEL (reference sequence). V trimming: 4 bases; J trimming: 5 bases; junction bases outside the gene matches: 7. CDR3 sequence (DNA): TGTGCCAGCAGCCCACCCGGGACAGTCAATGAAAAACTGTTTTTT. This translates into CASSPPGTVNEKLFF.

V and J are TRBV30 and TRBJ2-5, with 10 bases fitting TRBD2. Looked up from germline, CDR1 is GTSNPN and CDR2 is SVGIG (reference sequence). The CDR3 is 14 residues long. After removal of 4 bases from V and 11 bases from J, the junction contained 13 bases not matched to a gene. The CDR3 nucleotides are TGTGCCTGGACTCTCTCCTTAGCGGGGGGATCGCAGTACTTC. Amino acid sequence: CAWTLSLAGGSQYF. Full variable domain (rest looked up from reference TRBV30 and TRBJ2-5): SQTIHQWPATLVQPVGSPLSLECTVEGTSNPNLYWYRQAAGRGLQLLFYSVGIGQISSEVPQNLSASRPQDRQFILSSKKLLLSDSGFYLCAWTLSLAGGSQYFGPGTRLLVL.

In DNA form, the CDR3 reads TGTGCCTGGAGTGTCCCTGACAGGGACACCGGGGAGCTGTTTTTT. Its translation: CAWSVPDRDTGELFF. V is TRBV30 and J is TRBJ2-2; 7 bases are a match to TRBD1. Germline loops: CDR1 GTSNPN, CDR2 SVGIG (reference sequence). V lost 0 bases, J lost 3 bases, and 4 bases stayed unmatched. This CDR3 is 15 amino acids long.

The gene calls are TRBV5-1 and TRBJ1-1; TRBD1 matches at 8 bases. Trimming took 4 bases from V and 7 from J; bases not matched to a gene: 9. Germline CDR1 reads SGHRS; CDR2 reads YFSETQ. This CDR3 comprises 14 residues. The DNA for the CDR3 is TGCGCCAGCAGCCCAGACAGGGGAGGCGTTGAAGCTTTCTTT. Translation gives CASSPDRGGVEAFF. Supplemented by reference TRBV5-1 and TRBJ1-1, the full variable domain reads KAGVTQTPRYLIKTRGQQVTLSCSPISGHRSVSWYQQTPGQGLQFLFEYFSETQRNKGNFPGRFSGRQFSNSRSEMNVSTLELGDSALYLCASSPDRGGVEAFFGQGTRLTVV.

The rearrangement uses TRBV5-1 and TRBJ2-1; TRBD2 matches at 8 bases. The CDR3 sequence is 16 residues long. Germline V gives CDR1 SGHRS, CDR2 YFSETQ. Unmatched junction bases numbered 9, after V lost 7 bases and J lost 0 bases. CDR3 DNA: TGCGCCAGCCGCCAGCTAGCGGGTACCTCCTACAATGAGCAGTTCTTC. This translates into CASRQLAGTSYNEQFF. Full variable domain (rest looked up from reference TRBV5-1 and TRBJ2-1): KAGVTQTPRYLIKTRGQQVTLSCSPISGHRSVSWYQQTPGQGLQFLFEYFSETQRNKGNFPGRFSGRQFSNSRSEMNVSTLELGDSALYLCASRQLAGTSYNEQFFGPGTRLTVL.

This clone has just a few counts. The gene calls are TRBV5-1 and TRBJ2-7, with TRBD1 matching over 11 bases. Trimming cost V 4 bases and J 2 bases; bases outside gene matches: 5. The CDR3 sequence is 15 residues long. Germline assignment: CDR1 SGHRS and CDR2 YFSETQ. The CDR3 nucleotides read TGCGCCAGCAGCCGGGGACAGGGGGAGACCTACGAGCAGTACTTC. Residues: CASSRGQGETYEQYF. Full variable domain (missing parts from reference TRBV5-1 and TRBJ2-7): KAGVTQTPRYLIKTRGQQVTLSCSPISGHRSVSWYQQTPGQGLQFLFEYFSETQRNKGNFPGRFSGRQFSNSRSEMNVSTLELGDSALYLCASSRGQGETYEQYFGPGTRLTVT.

The chain joins TRBV3-1 (or the pseudogene TRBV3-2) to TRBJ1-1; TRBD1 agrees at 10 bases. V lost 0 bases to trimming and J lost 1 base; unmatched junction nucleotides: 5. CDR1 is LGHDT and CDR2 is YNNKEL in the germline V gene (reference sequence). The CDR3 runs 17 residues. CDR3 nucleotide sequence: TGTGCCAGCAGCCAAGACCCGACAGGGGGCTGGAACACTGAAGCTTTCTTT. Its translation: CASSQDPTGGWNTEAFF.